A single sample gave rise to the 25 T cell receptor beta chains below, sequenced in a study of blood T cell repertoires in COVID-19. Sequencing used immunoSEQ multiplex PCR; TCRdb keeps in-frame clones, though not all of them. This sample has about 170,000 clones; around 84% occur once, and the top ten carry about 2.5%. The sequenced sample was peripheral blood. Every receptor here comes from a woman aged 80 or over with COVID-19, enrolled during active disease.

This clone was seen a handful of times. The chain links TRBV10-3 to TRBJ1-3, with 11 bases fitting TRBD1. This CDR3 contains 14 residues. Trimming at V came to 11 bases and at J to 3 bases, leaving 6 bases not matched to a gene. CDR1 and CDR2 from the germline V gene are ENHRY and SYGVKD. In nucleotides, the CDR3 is TGTGCCGCAGGACAGGGGGCCTTTGGAAACACCATATATTTT. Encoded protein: CAAGQGAFGNTIYF.

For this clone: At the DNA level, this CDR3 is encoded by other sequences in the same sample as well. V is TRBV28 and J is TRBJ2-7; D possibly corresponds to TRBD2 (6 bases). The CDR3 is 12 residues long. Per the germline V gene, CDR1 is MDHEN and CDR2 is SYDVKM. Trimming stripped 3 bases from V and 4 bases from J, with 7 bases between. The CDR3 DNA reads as TGTGCCAGCAGTTTGACTAGTTACGAGCAGTACTTC. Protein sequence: CASSLTSYEQYF.

In DNA form, the CDR3 reads TGCAGCGTTGGGACAGCCACTAATCAGCCCCAGCATTTT. The encoded protein is CSVGTATNQPQHF. This sequence joins TRBV29-1 and TRBJ1-5; D perhaps matches TRBD1 (6 bases). The germline V gene encodes CDR1 SQVTM and CDR2 ANQGSEA. The CDR3 is made up of 13 amino acids. The V and J ends lost 4 bases and 4 bases respectively, with 11 bases between them.

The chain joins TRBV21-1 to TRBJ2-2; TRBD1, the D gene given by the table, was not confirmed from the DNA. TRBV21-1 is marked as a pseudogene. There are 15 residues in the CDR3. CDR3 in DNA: TGTGCCAGCAGCAAGGGACAGGGGAACACCGGGGAGCTGTTTTTT. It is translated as CASSKGQGNTGELFF.

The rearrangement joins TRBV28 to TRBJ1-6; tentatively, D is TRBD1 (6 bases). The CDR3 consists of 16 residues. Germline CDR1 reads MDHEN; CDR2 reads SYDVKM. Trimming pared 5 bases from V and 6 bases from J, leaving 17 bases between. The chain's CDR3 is CASSTRGRDINSPLHF. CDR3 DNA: TGTGCCAGCAGTACAAGGGGGAGAGACATTAATTCACCCCTCCACTTT.

CDR3 sequence (DNA): TGCGCCAGCAGCTCTTTTGGTCGGGAGACCCAGTACTTC. Amino acid sequence: CASSSFGRETQYF. The chain couples TRBV5-1 to TRBJ2-5; D is unresolved. The CDR3 is 13 amino acids. Germline lookup yields CDR1 SGHRS and CDR2 YFSETQ. V dropped 3 bases and J dropped 5 bases, with 11 bases sitting between them.

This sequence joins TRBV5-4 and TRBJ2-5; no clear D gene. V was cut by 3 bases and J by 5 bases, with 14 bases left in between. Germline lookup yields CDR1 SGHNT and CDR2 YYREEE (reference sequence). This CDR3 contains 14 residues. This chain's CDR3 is CASSSPRDGETQYF. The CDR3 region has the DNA TGTGCCAGCAGCTCCCCCCGTGACGGGGAGACCCAGTACTTC.

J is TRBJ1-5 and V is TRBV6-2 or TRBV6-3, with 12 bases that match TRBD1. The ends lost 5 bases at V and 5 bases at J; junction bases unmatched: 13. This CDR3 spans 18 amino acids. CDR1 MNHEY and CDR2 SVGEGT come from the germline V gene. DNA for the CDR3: TGTGCCAGCAGTGGGCAGCCGGGACAGGGGGCTTCGGATCAGCCCCAGCATTTT. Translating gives CASSGQPGQGASDQPQHF.

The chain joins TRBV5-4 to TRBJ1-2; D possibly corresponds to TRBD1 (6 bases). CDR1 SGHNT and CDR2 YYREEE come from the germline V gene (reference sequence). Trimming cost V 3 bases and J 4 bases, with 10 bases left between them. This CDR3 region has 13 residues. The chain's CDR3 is CASSSTGPYGYTF. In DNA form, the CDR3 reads TGTGCCAGCAGCTCAACAGGGCCCTATGGCTACACCTTC.

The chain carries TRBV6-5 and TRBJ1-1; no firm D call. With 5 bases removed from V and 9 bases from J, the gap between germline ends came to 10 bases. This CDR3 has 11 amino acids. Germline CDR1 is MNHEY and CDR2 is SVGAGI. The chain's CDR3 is CASSRLDQAFF. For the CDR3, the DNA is TGTGCCAGCAGTAGACTCGATCAAGCTTTCTTT.

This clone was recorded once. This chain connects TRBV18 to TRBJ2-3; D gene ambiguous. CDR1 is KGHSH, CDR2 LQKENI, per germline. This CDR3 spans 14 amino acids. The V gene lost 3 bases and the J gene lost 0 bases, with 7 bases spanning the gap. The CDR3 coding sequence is TGTGCCAGCTCACCGAGAATTAGCACAGATACGCAGTATTTT. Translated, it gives CASSPRISTDTQYF.

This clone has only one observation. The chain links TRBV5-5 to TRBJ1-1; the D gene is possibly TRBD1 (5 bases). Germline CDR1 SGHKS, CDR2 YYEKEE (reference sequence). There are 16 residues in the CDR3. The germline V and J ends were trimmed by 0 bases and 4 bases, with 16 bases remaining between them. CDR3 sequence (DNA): TGTGCCAGCAGCTTGGAAGCGCGGACACCGGGCACTGAAGCTTTCTTT. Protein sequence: CASSLEARTPGTEAFF.

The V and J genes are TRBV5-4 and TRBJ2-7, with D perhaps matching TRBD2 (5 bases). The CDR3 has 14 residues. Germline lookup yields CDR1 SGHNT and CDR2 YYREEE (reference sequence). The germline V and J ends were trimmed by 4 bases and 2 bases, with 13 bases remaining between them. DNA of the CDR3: TGTGCCAGCAGCCCGGACTGGGCGGCCTACGAGCAGTACTTC. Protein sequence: CASSPDWAAYEQYF.

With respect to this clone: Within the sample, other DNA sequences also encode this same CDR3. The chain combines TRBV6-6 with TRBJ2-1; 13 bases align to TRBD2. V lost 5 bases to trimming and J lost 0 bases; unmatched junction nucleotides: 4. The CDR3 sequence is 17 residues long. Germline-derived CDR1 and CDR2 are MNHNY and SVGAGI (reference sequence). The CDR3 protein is CASSPGTSGISYNEQFF. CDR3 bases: TGTGCCAGCAGTCCGGGGACTAGCGGGATCTCCTACAATGAGCAGTTCTTC.

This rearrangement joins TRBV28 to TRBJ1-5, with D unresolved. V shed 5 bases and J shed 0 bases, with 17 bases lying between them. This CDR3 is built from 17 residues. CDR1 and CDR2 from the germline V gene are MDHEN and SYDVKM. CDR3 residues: CASSTRFDGGSNQPQHF. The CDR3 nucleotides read TGTGCCAGCAGTACCCGGTTTGATGGAGGTAGCAATCAGCCCCAGCATTTT.

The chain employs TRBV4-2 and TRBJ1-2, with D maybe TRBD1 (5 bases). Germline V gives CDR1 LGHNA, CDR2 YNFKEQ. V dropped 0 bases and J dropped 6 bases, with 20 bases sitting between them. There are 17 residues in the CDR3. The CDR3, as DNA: TGTGCCAGCAGCCAAGATCGGTCCCTCGGGGGGATCGATGGCTACACCTTC. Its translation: CASSQDRSLGGIDGYTF.

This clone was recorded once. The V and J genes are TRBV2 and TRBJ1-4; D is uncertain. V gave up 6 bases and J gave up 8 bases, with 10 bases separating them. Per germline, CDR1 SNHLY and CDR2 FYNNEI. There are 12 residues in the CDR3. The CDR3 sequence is CASRDNGEKLFF. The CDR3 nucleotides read TGTGCCAGCAGAGACAATGGGGAAAAACTGTTTTTT. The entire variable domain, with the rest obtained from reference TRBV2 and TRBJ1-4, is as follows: EPEVTQTPSHQVTQMGQEVILRCVPISNHLYFYWYRQILGQKVEFLVSFYNNEISEKSEIFDDQFSVERPDGSNFTLKIRSTKLEDSAMYFCASRDNGEKLFFGSGTQLSVL.

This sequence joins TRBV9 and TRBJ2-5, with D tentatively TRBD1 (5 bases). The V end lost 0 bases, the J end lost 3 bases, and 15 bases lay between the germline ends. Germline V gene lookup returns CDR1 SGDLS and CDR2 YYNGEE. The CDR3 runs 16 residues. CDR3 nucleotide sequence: TGTGCCAGCAGCGTAGCGTCAGGGTTTCGGGAAGAGACCCAGTACTTC. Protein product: CASSVASGFREETQYF. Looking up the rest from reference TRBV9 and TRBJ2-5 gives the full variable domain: DSGVTQTPKHLITATGQRVTLRCSPRSGDLSVYWYQQSLDQGLQFLIQYYNGEERAKGNILERFSAQQFPDLHSELNLSSLELGDSALYFCASSVASGFREETQYFGPGTRLLVL.

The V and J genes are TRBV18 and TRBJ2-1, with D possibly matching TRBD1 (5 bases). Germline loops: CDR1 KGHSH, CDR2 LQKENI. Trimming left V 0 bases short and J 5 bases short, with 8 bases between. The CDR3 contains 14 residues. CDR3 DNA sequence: TGTGCCAGCTCACCACCCGCCAGGGACAATGAGCAGTTCTTC. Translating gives CASSPPARDNEQFF.

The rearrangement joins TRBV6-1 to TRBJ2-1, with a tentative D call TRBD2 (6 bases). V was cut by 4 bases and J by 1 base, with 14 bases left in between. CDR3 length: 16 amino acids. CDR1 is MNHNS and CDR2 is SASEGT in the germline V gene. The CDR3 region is CASSGGALLSYNEQFF. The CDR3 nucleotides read TGTGCCAGCAGTGGCGGGGCTCTGTTATCCTACAATGAGCAGTTCTTC.

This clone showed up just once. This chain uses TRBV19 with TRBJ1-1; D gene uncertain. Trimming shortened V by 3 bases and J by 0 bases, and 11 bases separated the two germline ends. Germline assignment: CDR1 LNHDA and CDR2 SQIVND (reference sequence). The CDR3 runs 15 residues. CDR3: CASSMVTALNTEAFF. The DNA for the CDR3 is TGTGCCAGTAGTATGGTTACCGCGTTGAACACTGAAGCTTTCTTT.

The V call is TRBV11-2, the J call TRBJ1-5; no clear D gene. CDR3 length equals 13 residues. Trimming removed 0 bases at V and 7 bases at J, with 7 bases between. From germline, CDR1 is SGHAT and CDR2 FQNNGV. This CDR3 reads CASSLDLRQPQHF. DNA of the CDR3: TGTGCCAGCAGCTTAGATCTCCGGCAGCCCCAGCATTTT.

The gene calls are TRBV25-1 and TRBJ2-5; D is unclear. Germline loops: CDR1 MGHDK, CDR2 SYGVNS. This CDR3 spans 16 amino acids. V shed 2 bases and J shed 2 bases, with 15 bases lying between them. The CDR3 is CASSEISLGVQETQYF. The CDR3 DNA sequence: TGTGCCAGCAGTGAAATATCGTTGGGCGTGCAAGAGACCCAGTACTTC. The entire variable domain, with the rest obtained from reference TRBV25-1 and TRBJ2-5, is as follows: EADIYQTPRYLVIGTGKKITLECSQTMGHDKMYWYQQDPGMELHLIHYSYGVNSTEKGDLSSESTVSRIRTEHFPLTLESARPSHTSQYLCASSEISLGVQETQYFGPGTRLLVL.

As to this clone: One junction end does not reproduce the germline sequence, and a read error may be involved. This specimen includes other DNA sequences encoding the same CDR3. CDR3 amino acids: CASSFSDRGRKTQYF. In nucleotides, the CDR3 is TGTGCCAGCAGTTTCTCGGACAGGGGGCGGAAGACTCAGTACTTC. The V and J genes are TRBV28 and TRBJ2-5, with 11 bases fitting TRBD1. CDR1 and CDR2 (germline): MDHEN, SYDVKM. The CDR3 length is 15 residues. Drawing the rest from reference TRBV28 and TRBJ2-5, the complete variable domain is DVKVTQSSRYLVKRTGEKVFLECVQDMDHENMFWYRQDPGLGLRLIYFSYDVKMKEKGDIPEGYSVSREKKERFSLILESASTNQTSMYLCASSFSDRGRKTQYFGPGTRLLVL.

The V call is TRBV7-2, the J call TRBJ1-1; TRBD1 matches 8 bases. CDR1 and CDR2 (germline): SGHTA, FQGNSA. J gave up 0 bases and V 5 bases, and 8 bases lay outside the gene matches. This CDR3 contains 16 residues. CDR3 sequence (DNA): TGTGCCAGCAGCCTAGACAGGGGTCGAGTGAACACTGAAGCTTTCTTT. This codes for CASSLDRGRVNTEAFF.